These 5 T cell receptor beta chains were all obtained from the same sample, sequenced in a study of human T cells and chemical hapten exposure. TCRdb passed the RACE reads through MiXCR, listing each CDR3 protein once. The table lists approximately 60,000 distinct CDR3 sequences, about 11% of them singletons. Time point specified: pre-sensitization, week 0. The treatment: therapeutic diphenylcyclopropenone sensitization with weekly scalp DPC. The material sequenced was whole blood, taken in connection with sensitization to the hapten diphenylcyclopropenone (DPC). All receptors come from a woman aged 40 to 50 with alopecia areata. Some clones in this sample may be carry-over from other donors' samples.

This clonotype has ten or more counts. The chain carries TRBV5-1 and TRBJ2-7; a weak D match, TRBD2 (5 bases). The CDR3 loop spans 18 amino acids. Germline assignment: CDR1 SGHRS and CDR2 YFSETQ. V was pared by 0 bases and J by 2 bases, with 21 bases between. The CDR3 is CASSLGPRTQRSPYEQYF. In nucleotides, the CDR3 is TGCGCCAGCAGCTTGGGCCCGAGGACCCAGCGGAGCCCCTACGAGCAGTACTTC.

This clonotype was seen a few times. This rearrangement joins TRBV7-9 to TRBJ2-5; 7 nucleotides align to TRBD2. Germline V gene sequence: CDR1 SEHNR, CDR2 FQNEAQ (reference sequence). This CDR3 is 16 amino acids long. V shed 0 bases, J shed 4 bases, and the junction held 8 bases outside the gene matches. Here the CDR3 DNA reads TGTGCCAGCAGCTTAGCGCTATCCAGCGGGGTAGAGACCCAGTACTTC. Translated, it gives CASSLALSSGVETQYF.

Only a few counts were recorded for this clonotype. The V gene is TRBV20-1, the J gene TRBJ2-1, with 7 bases fitting TRBD2. V shed 6 bases, J shed 9 bases, and the junction held 14 bases outside the gene matches. The CDR3 extends over 14 amino acids. Looked up from germline, CDR1 is DFQATT and CDR2 is SNEGSKA (reference sequence). DNA for the CDR3: TGCAGTGCCAGCTACGGGGGAGGGACGGGTGAGCAGTTCTTC. Residues: CSASYGGGTGEQFF.

In this sample, this clonotype turned up many times. The chain is built from TRBV6-2 or TRBV6-3 and TRBJ1-2; D unclear. The CDR3 loop spans 14 amino acids. Per the germline V gene, CDR1 is MNHEY and CDR2 is SVGEGT. The germline V and J ends were trimmed by 2 bases and 0 bases, with 7 bases remaining between them. CDR3 region: CASSYDGPNYGYTF. For the CDR3, the DNA is TGTGCCAGCAGTTACGACGGACCTAACTATGGCTACACCTTC.

The table lists this clonotype with a few counts. The chain links TRBV2 to TRBJ1-5; D gene unclear. Germline lookup yields CDR1 SNHLY and CDR2 FYNNEI. V lost 0 bases to trimming and J lost 6 bases, with 12 bases between them. This CDR3 contains 15 residues. CDR3 bases: TGTGCCAGCAGTGAAGCGCTTGGCACCAGTCAGCCCCAGCATTTT. It translates to CASSEALGTSQPQHF.